This entry features one T cell receptor (beta chain) sequence. No antigen is known for it. Germline V gene data show CDR1 as KGHSH and CDR2 as LQKENI. Trimming stripped 5 bases from V and 4 bases from J, with 8 bases between. CDR3 length equals 13 residues. Here immunoSEQ multiplex PCR was the method, and the copy in TCRdb shows in-frame clones only, minus some. Of around 33,000 clones listed, more than 60% are singletons. These data originate in a study of STAT3 mutations in large granular lymphocyte leukemia. General study results and limits: Every T-LGLL patient had at least one immunodominant TCRbeta clonotype.

The clonotype was recovered from a woman aged 45-65 years with T-cell large granular lymphocyte leukemia. Some clones in this sample may be carry-over from other donors' samples. What was sequenced was peripheral blood mononuclear cells. The chain is built from TRBV18 and TRBJ2-2, with TRBD1 as a possible D gene (5 bases). CDR3 DNA sequence: TGTGCCAGCTCAAGGACAAGCACCGGGGAGCTGTTTTTT. As protein: CASSRTSTGELFF.